This T cell receptor beta chain was found in a study of lymphopenia after photon versus proton radiotherapy. Worth noting for this clone: Its specificity is not known.

Whole-study findings and limits: Under photons, naive T cells and diversity fell while effector/memory populations rose. Post-nadir TCR diversity decline inversely tracked overall survival among those who died. Authors raise, but do not show, better survival with proton therapy. Oligoclonal CD8+ Temra expansion after nadir drove photon patients' diversity drop.

Repertoires were generated with immunoSEQ multiplex PCR, while TCRdb's copy carries only in-frame clones and drops some. The data show over 50,000 clones, with around 85% seen just once and roughly 2.1% held by the top ten. Germline trimming cut 8 bases from V and 2 bases from J; bases unmatched to any gene: 14. CDR3 length: 18 residues. Germline V CDR1 and CDR2: SGHVS, FQNEAQ. The material sequenced was peripheral blood, taken from a patient treated with photon-based radiotherapy. The TCR originated in a middle-aged man with gastric cancer. The chain joins TRBV7-8 to TRBJ2-6; TRBD1 matches at 8 bases. Here the CDR3 reads CASLRGWQGAPGANVLTF. Here the CDR3 DNA reads TGTGCCAGCCTCCGAGGGTGGCAGGGGGCGCCTGGGGCCAACGTCCTGACTTTC.